This record looks at one T cell receptor beta chain sequence and its context. Its specificity is not known. V shed 5 bases, J shed 9 bases, and the junction held 5 bases outside the gene matches. This CDR3 is 12 amino acids long. CDR1 and CDR2 from the germline V gene are SGHVS and FQNEAQ. The data originate from a study of T cell repertoires in cytomegalovirus infection. As for the study in general: It was the public TCR beta signatures that indicated both CMV infection and matching HLA type.

TCRdb processed the reads anew with MiXCR; each CDR3 protein has one entry. The sample has approximately 70,000 distinct CDR3 sequences; 20% to 25% are singletons. V is TRBV7-8 and J is TRBJ2-3, with 7 bases identical to TRBD2. This receptor was taken from a human donor in good health (CMV status not recorded). Some clones in this sample may be carry-over from other donors' samples. What was sequenced was PBMCs, sequenced either directly or after in vitro stimulation (not recorded which). DNA for the CDR3: TGTGCCAGCAGCGGGCAGACTAGCACGCAGTATTTT. This encodes CASSGQTSTQYF. Looking up the rest from reference TRBV7-8 and TRBJ2-3 gives the full variable domain: GAGVSQSPRYKVAKRGQDVALRCDPISGHVSLFWYQQALGQGPEFLTYFQNEAQLDKSGLPSDRFFAERPEGSVSTLKIQRTQQEDSAVYLCASSGQTSTQYFGPGTRLTVL.